A selection of T cell receptor beta chains follows, all from one sample in a study of a mutant IDH1 vaccine in newly diagnosed glioma. The table came from immunoSEQ multiplex PCR; TCRdb's copy has only in-frame clones and leaves some out. The top ten clones hold 0.6% to 0.7% of a sample with 95,000 to 120,000 clones, under 90% of them seen once. No antigen is known for these receptors. Here the sequenced sample was PBMCs, taken from a glioma patient whose treatment included an IDH1 peptide vaccine. These receptors originate from a woman between 45 and 60 years old with glioma. Both conserved end residues are part of each CDR3. D genes are given only for firm matches. The size of a clone is reported for some rows only, either as once, few or many, or as a class for expanded clones.

V	size	J	D	CDR3	DNA
TRBV9	.	TRBJ2-3	.	CASSVAGSTDTQYF	TGTGCCAGCAGCGTAGCGGGAAGCACAGATACGCAGTATTTT
TRBV7-9	.	TRBJ2-7	TRBD2	CASSLGGALAGGLYEQYF	TGTGCCAGCAGCTTAGGGGGGGCCCTAGCGGGAGGGCTCTACGAGCAGTACTTC
TRBV5-6	few	TRBJ2-7	TRBD2	CASSLVALLAGVEQYF	TGTGCCAGCAGCTTGGTCGCTTTACTAGCGGGAGTCGAGCAGTACTTC
TRBV6-5	.	TRBJ2-1	.	CASRSTGWSNNEQFF	TGTGCCAGCAGGTCAACAGGGTGGTCCAACAATGAGCAGTTCTTC
TRBV14	.	TRBJ2-7	.	CASSPREAYEQYF	TGTGCCAGCAGCCCCAGGGAGGCCTACGAGCAGTACTTC
TRBV5-6	.	TRBJ2-5	.	CASSRAPPRETQYF	TGTGCCAGCAGCCGAGCTCCGCCCAGGGAGACCCAGTACTTC
TRBV2	.	TRBJ1-5	.	CASSESGGRRDQPQHF	TGTGCCAGCAGTGAATCGGGGGGGCGCAGGGATCAGCCCCAGCATTTT
TRBV10-3	.	TRBJ2-1	TRBD2	CAIRDPLSGSGDEQFF	TGTGCCATCCGCGACCCCCTTAGCGGGAGTGGCGATGAGCAGTTCTTC
TRBV5-4	few	TRBJ2-3	TRBD2	CASILGGGSADTQYF	TGTGCCAGCATCTTGGGTGGCGGGAGTGCAGATACGCAGTATTTT
TRBV30	.	TRBJ2-7	.	CAWSQGLGREQYF	TGTGCCTGGAGCCAGGGACTGGGTAGGGAGCAGTACTTC
TRBV6-1	.	TRBJ2-1	.	CASTLAGRSGEQFF	TGTGCCAGCACCCTAGCAGGGCGATCGGGTGAGCAGTTCTTC
TRBV29-1	.	TRBJ2-1	TRBD2	CSHKGGSRNEQFF	TGCAGTCATAAGGGCGGGAGTCGGAATGAGCAGTTCTTC
TRBV7-8	.	TRBJ2-7	.	CASSFSSYEQYF	TGTGCCAGCAGCTTTTCCTCCTACGAGCAGTACTTC
TRBV6-6	once	TRBJ1-1	.	CASSYSPQPNTEAFF	TGTGCCAGCAGTTACTCGCCCCAGCCGAACACTGAAGCTTTCTTT
TRBV27	.	TRBJ2-2	TRBD1	CASGQARTNTGELFF	TGTGCCAGCGGACAGGCCCGGACGAACACCGGGGAGCTGTTTTTT
TRBV13	.	TRBJ2-2	TRBD1	CASSSGTGAAGELFF	TGTGCCAGCAGCTCCGGGACAGGGGCGGCCGGGGAGCTGTTTTTT
TRBV11-2	.	TRBJ2-7	TRBD1	CASSTLRDRDNEQYF	TGTGCCAGCAGCACGCTCCGGGACAGGGATAACGAGCAGTACTTC
TRBV5-1	.	TRBJ2-5	TRBD2	CASRLGTSGSEETQYF	TGCGCCAGCAGATTAGGGACTAGCGGGAGTGAGGAGACCCAGTACTTC
TRBV5-1	.	TRBJ1-5	.	CASSSGERGSNQPQHF	TGCGCCAGCAGCTCAGGGGAAAGGGGAAGCAATCAGCCCCAGCATTTT
TRBV27	few	TRBJ1-1	.	CASSLYRSDTEAFF	TGTGCCAGCAGTTTATACCGGTCGGACACTGAAGCTTTCTTT
TRBV9	.	TRBJ2-1	TRBD2	CASSVSGGTSGYNEQFF	TGTGCCAGCAGCGTATCGGGGGGGACTAGCGGTTACAATGAGCAGTTCTTC
TRBV10-2	few	TRBJ2-3	.	CASSDSSKRDTQYF	TGCGCCAGCAGTGACTCTTCTAAACGTGATACGCAGTATTTT
TRBV5-1	.	TRBJ2-1	.	CASSLAVSGRSYEQFF	TGCGCCAGCAGCTTGGCCGTTTCTGGGAGGTCATATGAGCAGTTCTTC
TRBV25-1	.	TRBJ1-4	.	CASSERGKNLVDEKLFF	TGTGCCAGCAGTGAACGTGGGAAAAACCTCGTCGATGAAAAACTGTTTTTT
TRBV6-1	.	TRBJ2-1	TRBD1	CASSEAERTGNEQFF	TGTGCCAGCAGTGAAGCAGAACGGACAGGGAATGAGCAGTTCTTC
TRBV27	.	TRBJ2-1	.	CASSLQGAGGIYNEQFF	TGTGCCAGCAGTCTCCAGGGGGCGGGAGGGATATACAATGAGCAGTTCTTC
TRBV2	.	TRBJ2-7	TRBD2	CASTGTRGDEQYF	TGTGCCAGCACCGGGACTAGGGGTGACGAGCAGTACTTC
TRBV18	.	TRBJ2-2	TRBD1	CASSDRSNTGELFF	TGTGCCAGCTCGGACAGGTCGAACACCGGGGAGCTGTTTTTT
TRBV5-4	.	TRBJ1-6	.	CASSSSGGRSSPLHF	TGTGCCAGCAGCTCTTCCGGGGGGCGAAGCTCACCCCTCCACTTT
TRBV6-5	.	TRBJ2-1	TRBD2	CASSPGTIEQFF	TGTGCCAGCAGCCCCGGGACTATTGAGCAGTTCTTC
TRBV11-3	.	TRBJ2-3	.	CASSLDSTDTQYF	TGTGCCAGCAGCTTAGATTCGACAGATACGCAGTATTTT
TRBV5-6	.	TRBJ2-7	.	CASSRDTYEQYF	TGTGCCAGCAGCCGGGACACCTACGAGCAGTACTTC
TRBV11-2	.	TRBJ2-7	.	CASSFPPSYEQYF	TGTGCCAGCAGCTTTCCTCCGTCCTACGAGCAGTACTTC
TRBV28	.	TRBJ1-2	.	CASRPNRGYGYTF	TGTGCCAGCCGACCTAATCGGGGCTATGGCTACACCTTC
TRBV6-6	.	TRBJ1-4	.	CASSYGQGREKLFF	TGTGCCAGCAGTTACGGTCAGGGGCGGGAAAAACTGTTTTTT
TRBV30	few	TRBJ1-3	.	CAWSGSTGNTIYF	TGTGCCTGGAGCGGTAGTACTGGAAACACCATATATTTT
TRBV7-3	.	TRBJ2-1	.	CASRSGTGLGNEQFF	TGTGCCAGCAGGTCAGGGACCGGTTTGGGCAATGAGCAGTTCTTC
TRBV30	few	TRBJ2-5	.	CAWSQPPGPQETQYF	TGTGCCTGGAGTCAACCCCCGGGTCCCCAGGAGACCCAGTACTTC
TRBV30	.	TRBJ1-6	.	CAWSDYRVHNSPLHF	TGTGCCTGGAGTGACTATAGGGTTCATAATTCACCCCTCCACTTT
TRBV11-3	.	TRBJ2-2	.	CASSLGRNTGELFF	TGTGCCAGCAGCTTAGGGAGGAACACCGGGGAGCTGTTTTTT